One TCR beta chain is described in this entry. Its recognized antigen is unknown. A roughly 2.5 ml peripheral blood sample was drawn into PAXgene tubes per donor and stored at -80°C. Without T cell sorting, total RNA was isolated from whole blood using the PAXgene blood miRNA kit on an automated QIAcube. Peripheral blood from monozygotic twin pairs, either concordant or discordant for inflammatory bowel disease, underwent deep TCRalpha and TCRbeta repertoire profiling that used unique molecular barcoding. For every twin pair, smoking habits were documented, and each individual was categorised as a current, former or never smoker. The record originates from a study of monozygotic twins with inflammatory bowel disease (dated by TCRdb to the late 2010s). With respect to the entire study: The full study comprised some 30 monozygotic twin pairs: nine German pairs (four IBD-concordant, five IBD-discordant) and 19 IBD-discordant Danish pairs. The search for disease-associated traits relied mainly on comparing, within discordant pairs, IBD patients with their genetically identical healthy co-twins. Each individual had, on average, about 151 000 unique TCRalpha sequences and 181 000 unique TCRbeta sequences available for analysis. The investigation overall reported the following: No single strong signal or clonotype linked to IBD turned up in the results, so the idea that one exists was not supported. Because patients were on differing immunosuppressive treatments, the repertoires may have picked up extra background noise and inter-individual variability. Compared with healthy twins, IBD patients shared fewer clonotypes with other individuals, and the difference was most pronounced in patients with signs of disease activity. A decrease in TCRbeta repertoire diversity, as measured by inverse Simpson index, was observed in IBD patients compared with their healthy co-twins. Distinction between different T cell subtypes could not be achieved in the analysis. Concordant and discordant twins showed no difference in repertoire similarity, possibly because of limited statistical power.

The library was prepared using 5' RACE. The input for every TCR library was roughly 3,200 ng of total RNA. cDNA was synthesized with SMARTScribe reverse transcriptase in eight separate reactions per sample. During cDNA synthesis, unique molecular identifiers containing a 6-nucleotide sample barcode were introduced by template switching. Two nested PCRs of about 16 and 10 cycles amplified the TCRalpha and TCRbeta cDNA, and bead purification followed each PCR. Before amplification, the cDNA was treated with uracil DNA-glycosylase and purified using the QIAquick PCR purification kit. In the second PCR, Illumina TruSeq-compatible adapters and sample-specific barcodes were added. Library quality and concentration were checked on TapeStation and Qubit, and libraries were pooled at about 4.9 ng each. Sequencing of pooled libraries was carried out on an Illumina HiSeq2500 single-index Rapid Run using 2 x 100 bp reads and custom sequencing primers. Processing in the source paper ran as follows. MiGEC version 1.2.6 was used for UMI-based consensus assembly to correct PCR and sequencing errors. MiXCR version 2.1.1 was used to carry out V(D)J alignment, clonotype assembly and CDR3 extraction. Normalisation of gene usage, clonotype sharing and MAIT/NKT TCR abundance was achieved by analysing the top 1000, 10 000 and 20 000 clonotypes per sample. Diversity was computed as the inverse Simpson index with the vegan R package after downsampling to 27 000 UMIs. Paired Mann-Whitney U tests on discordant twin pairs were used, with Benjamini-Hochberg multiple-testing correction. TCRdb reprocessed the sequencing reads and holds a single record per CDR3 protein sequence, with no DNA. The V and J calls shown here were made by TCRdb, not taken from the authors' results. This sample's listing comprises 150,000 to 200,000 distinct CDR3 sequences. The top ten clones comprise approximately 7% of the sample.

Measured from the cysteine to the phenylalanine, the CDR3 is 11 residues long. No DNA appears here. The germline V gene specifies KGHSH as CDR1 and LQKENI as CDR2. The receptor was isolated from a human donor with ulcerative colitis or Crohn's disease, or a healthy co-twin of an affected twin (not recorded which). Sequences were obtained from blood. The chain couples TRBV18 to TRBJ2-1; TCRdb selects TRBD1, and the lack of DNA leaves this call unchecked. CDR3 loop: CASSSGIAPFF.